A single sample gave rise to the 17 T cell receptor beta chains below, sequenced in a study of regulatory T cells in long-lasting Graves disease (dated by TCRdb to about 2021). The library was generated by multiplex PCR. For sequencing, an Illumina HiSeq 4000 was employed. CDR3 regions were amplified by Arm-PCR with iRepertoire HTBI primers to construct TCR beta libraries. TCRdb cleaned the public reads at Q25 with fastp, built clones with MiXCR and kept in-frame beta chains. Rows matching on CDR3 protein sequence are summarized as one entry with the most common DNA and genes. The sample table contains about 540,000 distinct CDR3 sequences; only one count was recorded for around an eighth of them. The ten largest clones add up to 10% of the sample. The sample's time point label is to be understood as: newly diagnosed GD, antithyroid drugs for less than 3 months. For both TCR sequencing and RNA sequencing, RNA was extracted from PBMCs using TRIzol.

The data also belong to a second study, concerning T cells in Graves' hyperthyroidism and ophthalmopathy.

The source was peripheral blood mononuclear cells (PBMCs), collected at new diagnosis, from a patient treated with antithyroid drugs. These receptor sequences come from a young man with Graves disease. Donor details come from another sample of the same person, matched by shared clones.

The chain has TRBV27 and TRBJ2-1; 9 bases align to TRBD2. The V gene's germline CDR1 is MNHEY and CDR2 SMNVEV (reference sequence). The ends lost 3 bases at V and 0 bases at J; junction bases unmatched: 9. The CDR3 has 18 amino acids. The CDR3: CASSFSQREASSYNEQFF. As DNA, the CDR3 is TGTGCCAGCAGTTTCTCCCAGCGGGAGGCTAGCTCCTACAATGAGCAGTTCTTC.

This clonotype was detected once. Sequence at one end of the junction differs from germline and may be a read error. The CDR3 reads CLLPHSGRSLYEQCF. The DNA for the CDR3 is TGCCTATTACCCCATAGCGGGAGGTCGTTGTACGAGCAGTGCTTC. V usage is TRBV20-1 and J usage is TRBJ2-7, with TRBD2 matching 10 bases. This CDR3 region has 15 residues. Germline CDR1 reads DFQATT; CDR2 reads SNEGSKA (reference sequence).

This chain connects TRBV30 to TRBJ1-6, with D perhaps matching TRBD1 (6 bases). Per the germline V gene, CDR1 is GTSNPN and CDR2 is SVGIG (reference sequence). This CDR3 is built from 15 residues. The V gene lost 3 bases and the J gene lost 7 bases, with 16 bases spanning the gap. The CDR3 bases are TGTGCCTGGAGATTCCGGGACACCATGAATTCACCCCTCCACTTT. Encoded protein: CAWRFRDTMNSPLHF.

The chain links TRBV18 to TRBJ2-1; unclear D gene. The ends were cut back, 4 bases at V and 2 bases at J, with 15 bases in the middle. In germline, CDR1 is KGHSH, CDR2 LQKENI. The length of the CDR3 is 16 residues. CDR3 protein: CASSLTGLQTYNEQFF. CDR3 in DNA: TGTGCCAGCTCACTCACCGGGCTGCAGACCTACAATGAGCAGTTCTTC.

This clonotype was recorded at least ten times. The V call is TRBV20-1, the J call TRBJ1-2; a weak D match, TRBD1 (6 bases). CDR3 length: 13 amino acids. Germline loops: CDR1 DFQATT, CDR2 SNEGSKA (reference sequence). V gave up 5 bases and J gave up 6 bases, with 16 bases separating them. As DNA, the CDR3 is TGCAGTGCTGGAGCGGGGGCGCAGGATGGCTACACCTTC. Its protein product is CSAGAGAQDGYTF.

This clonotype was detected many times. The chain couples TRBV2 to TRBJ2-1; D call uncertain. V was trimmed by 7 bases and J by 0 bases, leaving 10 bases between them. CDR1 is SNHLY, CDR2 FYNNEI, per germline. The CDR3 totals 14 residues. The CDR3 region is CASKTDHSYNEQFF. The CDR3 DNA reads TGTGCCAGCAAGACGGACCACTCCTACAATGAGCAGTTCTTC.

The chain is built from TRBV18 and TRBJ2-2; tentatively, D is TRBD1 (5 bases). In germline, CDR1 is KGHSH, CDR2 LQKENI. This CDR3 is 16 amino acids long. The germline V and J ends were trimmed by 3 bases and 5 bases, with 16 bases remaining between them. The CDR3 bases are TGTGCCAGCTCACCCTCTCAGGGATACGGAACCGGGGAGCTGTTTTTT. As protein: CASSPSQGYGTGELFF. The full variable domain, with the rest looked up from reference TRBV18 and TRBJ2-2, is NAGVMQNPRHLVRRRGQEARLRCSPMKGHSHVYWYRQLPEEGLKFMVYLQKENIIDESGMPKERFSAEFPKEGPSILRIQQVVRGDSAAYFCASSPSQGYGTGELFFGEGSRLTVL.

This clonotype was counted many times. The CDR3 sequence: CASSPTSWTYEQYF. The DNA of the CDR3 is TGTGCCAGCAGCCCCACTAGCTGGACCTACGAGCAGTACTTC. The J gene is TRBJ2-7, the V gene TRBV6-1; tentative D call: TRBD2 (6 bases). Looked up from germline, CDR1 is MNHNS and CDR2 is SASEGT. The CDR3 loop spans 14 amino acids. With 6 bases removed from V and 2 bases from J, the gap between germline ends came to 14 bases.

This clonotype has a count of ten or more. The J gene is TRBJ1-1, the V gene TRBV24-1; D is perhaps TRBD1 (6 bases). Trimming stripped 4 bases from V and 1 base from J, with 12 bases between. The germline V gene has CDR1 KGHDR and CDR2 SFDVKD. The CDR3 is 15 residues long. CDR3 coding DNA: TGTGCCACCAGTGACGGGGACAAACCGAACACTGAAGCTTTCTTT. This gives the protein CATSDGDKPNTEAFF.

At least ten counts were recorded for this clonotype. V usage is TRBV6-5 and J usage is TRBJ1-5; D unresolved. This CDR3 is 13 amino acids long. Per germline, CDR1 MNHEY and CDR2 SVGAGI. V lost 3 bases, J lost 7 bases, and 10 bases lay in between. The CDR3 region is CASSYGMLQPQHF. The CDR3 DNA follows: TGTGCCAGCAGTTATGGGATGTTACAGCCCCAGCATTTT.

This clonotype was detected only a few times. The chain couples TRBV30 to TRBJ1-5, with TRBD1 matching over 7 bases. CDR1 and CDR2 from the germline V gene are GTSNPN and SVGIG (reference sequence). The CDR3 is 15 residues long. The V and J ends lost 5 bases and 4 bases, in that order; junction bases with no gene match: 11. The CDR3 coding sequence is TGTGCCTGGGCGAGGGGGCAGGGGAATAATCAGCCCCAGCATTTT. It yields the protein CAWARGQGNNQPQHF. Based on the CDR3 plus reference TRBV30 and TRBJ1-5, the full variable domain is SQTIHQWPATLVQPVGSPLSLECTVEGTSNPNLYWYRQAAGRGLQLLFYSVGIGQISSEVPQNLSASRPQDRQFILSSKKLLLSDSGFYLCAWARGQGNNQPQHFGDGTRLSIL.

The table lists this clonotype with many counts. The chain combines TRBV12-3 or TRBV12-4 with TRBJ2-3; D possibly corresponds to TRBD1 (5 bases). The V end was cut by 3 bases, the J end by 4 bases, with 14 bases between. The CDR3 spans 15 residues. The CDR3 region has the DNA TGTGCCAGCAGTTTGGGGCTAGGGGCGGCAGATACGCAGTATTTT. Translating gives CASSLGLGAADTQYF.

This clonotype came up many times. The chain links TRBV20-1 to TRBJ1-5; possible D gene TRBD1, 5 bases. CDR1 and CDR2 from the germline V gene are DFQATT and SNEGSKA (reference sequence). The CDR3 length is 15 residues. Trimming took off 1 base at V and 2 bases at J, with 12 bases between the two ends. The CDR3 protein is CSARVGGAGNQPQHF. CDR3 nucleotides: TGCAGTGCTAGAGTAGGAGGGGCTGGCAATCAGCCCCAGCATTTT.

Many counts were recorded for this clonotype. The chain combines TRBV5-1 with TRBJ1-1; D gene uncertain. This CDR3 region has 12 residues. Germline CDR1 SGHRS, CDR2 YFSETQ. V lost 5 bases to trimming and J lost 6 bases, with 11 bases between them. The CDR3 bases are TGCGCCAGCAGGGGAGGATGGGCTGAAGCTTTCTTT. Encoded protein: CASRGGWAEAFF.

This clonotype has only a few counts. V and J are TRBV18 and TRBJ1-2; unclear D gene. CDR3 size: 14 residues. Trimming shortened V by 3 bases and J by 0 bases, and 8 bases separated the two germline ends. Germline lookup yields CDR1 KGHSH and CDR2 LQKENI. CDR3: CASSPQDPNYGYTF. The DNA for the CDR3 is TGTGCCAGCTCACCGCAGGACCCTAACTATGGCTACACCTTC.

At least ten counts were recorded for this clonotype. The J gene is TRBJ1-3, the V gene TRBV6-5; D might be TRBD1 (5 bases). The germline V gene has CDR1 MNHEY and CDR2 SVGAGI. The CDR3 is made up of 16 amino acids. Between the trimmed V and J ends, which lost 2 bases and 0 bases, there was a span of 11 bases. The CDR3 sequence is CASSYGNGASGNTIYF. CDR3 DNA: TGTGCCAGCAGTTACGGGAACGGGGCCTCTGGAAACACCATATATTTT.

This clonotype has at least ten counts. The rearrangement uses TRBV20-1 and TRBJ2-1; TRBD2 is a possible D gene (5 bases). CDR3 size: 14 residues. Germline assignment: CDR1 DFQATT and CDR2 SNEGSKA (reference sequence). The V and J ends lost 6 bases and 0 bases respectively, with 12 bases between them. The CDR3 loop is CSAQSGSSYNEQFF. The DNA of the CDR3 is TGCAGTGCACAGAGCGGAAGCTCCTACAATGAGCAGTTCTTC.